This passage covers 14 T cell receptor beta chains from one sample sequenced in a study of blood T cell repertoires in COVID-19. Only in-frame clones appear in the TCRdb table, and some are missing; sequencing was by immunoSEQ multiplex PCR. The table records about 42,000 clones, approximately 86% of them present only once. Sequenced material: peripheral blood. The receptors originated from a man between 65 and 85 years old with acute or convalescent COVID-19.

The chain uses TRBV9 and TRBJ2-3; no firm D call. The CDR3 is made up of 15 amino acids. Looked up from germline, CDR1 is SGDLS and CDR2 is YYNGEE. V lost 0 bases and J 0 bases, leaving 8 bases between the germline ends. This chain's CDR3 is CASSVGISSTDTQYF. The CDR3 DNA sequence: TGTGCCAGCAGCGTAGGTATCTCTAGCACAGATACGCAGTATTTT.

The chain joins TRBV18 to TRBJ1-1; 8 positions agree with TRBD1. This CDR3 comprises 15 residues. The V and J ends lost 1 base and 5 bases, in that order; junction bases with no gene match: 6. Germline CDR1 and CDR2: KGHSH and LQKENI. CDR3 in amino acids: CASSPQDRGWTEAFF. In DNA, the CDR3 is TGTGCCAGCTCACCACAAGACAGGGGATGGACTGAAGCTTTCTTT. Full variable domain (remainder filled in from reference TRBV18 and TRBJ1-1): NAGVMQNPRHLVRRRGQEARLRCSPMKGHSHVYWYRQLPEEGLKFMVYLQKENIIDESGMPKERFSAEFPKEGPSILRIQQVVRGDSAAYFCASSPQDRGWTEAFFGQGTRLTVV.

The chain has TRBV6-5 and TRBJ1-6; unclear D gene. The CDR3 consists of 13 residues. V was clipped by 2 bases and J by 10 bases, with 9 bases between them. From germline, CDR1 is MNHEY and CDR2 SVGAGI. The CDR3 loop reads CASSYIGESPLHF. The CDR3 bases are TGTGCCAGCAGTTACATCGGGGAATCACCCCTCCACTTT.

The chain has TRBV7-9 and TRBJ1-1; D is perhaps TRBD1 (5 bases). The CDR3 loop spans 13 amino acids. V lost 1 base to trimming and J lost 6 bases, with 9 bases between them. Germline assignment: CDR1 SEHNR and CDR2 FQNEAQ (reference sequence). The CDR3 is CASSLVGGAEAFF. In nucleotides, the CDR3 is TGTGCCAGCAGCTTAGTCGGGGGGGCTGAAGCTTTCTTT.

The V and J genes are TRBV5-1 and TRBJ2-3, with D possibly being TRBD1 (5 bases). The germline gives CDR1 SGHRS, CDR2 YFSETQ. The length of the CDR3 is 13 residues. V was pared by 6 bases and J by 4 bases, with 12 bases between. CDR3 DNA sequence: TGCGCCAGCACGCAGGGTGGATCAGATACGCAGTATTTT. It specifies CASTQGGSDTQYF.

The chain employs TRBV19 and TRBJ1-5; D unresolved. V was shortened by 4 bases and J by 10 bases, with 11 bases between the two germline ends. Germline lookup yields CDR1 LNHDA and CDR2 SQIVND (reference sequence). The CDR3 consists of 12 residues. The CDR3 DNA sequence: TGTGCCAGTAGTAAGGACGGAGGCCCCCAGCATTTT. It codes for CASSKDGGPQHF.

A remark on this clone: In the same sample, other DNA sequences code for this CDR3. For the CDR3, the DNA is TGTGCCAGCAGTTTAGGACGGGAGAACACTGAAGCTTTCTTT. It is translated as CASSLGRENTEAFF. The V call is TRBV28, the J call TRBJ1-1; D remains unclear. Germline assignment: CDR1 MDHEN and CDR2 SYDVKM. The CDR3 loop spans 14 amino acids. V lost 2 bases and J 1 base, leaving 8 bases between the germline ends.

The genes are TRBV19 and TRBJ1-2; 7 positions agree with TRBD1. Germline CDR1 is LNHDA and CDR2 is SQIVND (reference sequence). V dropped 10 bases and J dropped 8; count of bases not matched to a gene: 13. CDR3 size: 13 residues. The CDR3 spells CATLDRAGGGYTF. The CDR3 DNA reads TGTGCCACCCTAGACAGGGCGGGAGGAGGCTACACCTTC.

This clone was counted a few times. The chain has TRBV3-1 (or the pseudogene TRBV3-2) and TRBJ1-3, with D perhaps TRBD1 (6 bases). Per the germline V gene, CDR1 is LGHDT and CDR2 is YNNKEL (reference sequence). This CDR3 has 13 residues. The V end was cut by 4 bases, the J end by 4 bases, with 8 bases between. The CDR3 DNA reads as TGTGCCAGCAGCCTCCAGGGGGGAAACACCATATATTTT. The encoded protein is CASSLQGGNTIYF.

The V gene is TRBV7-8, the J gene TRBJ2-1, with 12 bases lining up with TRBD2. Germline V gives CDR1 SGHVS, CDR2 FQNEAQ. The V gene end was trimmed by 1 base and the J gene end by 8 bases; junction bases not matched to a gene: 3. The CDR3 contains 15 residues. This CDR3 is CASSLGTSGIHEQFF. For the CDR3, the DNA is TGTGCCAGCAGCTTAGGGACTAGCGGGATTCATGAGCAGTTCTTC.

This chain uses TRBV6-5 with TRBJ1-1; 7 bases fit TRBD1. Per germline, CDR1 MNHEY and CDR2 SVGAGI. The CDR3 length is 13 residues. V shed 6 bases and J 3 bases; nucleotides not matched to a gene: 4. The CDR3 sequence: CASRPDRDTEAFF. Written as DNA, the CDR3 is TGTGCCAGCAGACCAGACAGGGACACTGAAGCTTTCTTT.

The chain combines TRBV5-1 with TRBJ2-3; 9 bases agree with TRBD2. The CDR3 covers 15 residues. Germline values: CDR1 SGHRS, CDR2 YFSETQ. The J segment lost 2 bases and the V segment lost 3 bases, leaving 4 bases of the junction unmatched. The CDR3 loop reads CASSSTSGTTDTQYF. DNA of the CDR3: TGCGCCAGCAGCTCGACTAGCGGTACCACAGATACGCAGTATTTT.

V is TRBV9 and J is TRBJ2-2; 7 positions agree with TRBD1. Germline CDR1 and CDR2: SGDLS and YYNGEE. The CDR3 consists of 16 residues. V shed 0 bases, J shed 5 bases, and the junction held 7 bases outside the gene matches. In DNA form, the CDR3 reads TGTGCCAGCAGCGTAGGTGGGGGACAGCTAACCGGGGAGCTGTTTTTT. Protein product: CASSVGGGQLTGELFF.

Here the CDR3 DNA reads TGTGCCAGTGCTGGGGGAGGTCTTTACGAGCAGTACTTC. Amino acids: CASAGGGLYEQYF. The chain recombines TRBV19 with TRBJ2-7; perhaps TRBD2 as D (6 bases). V was clipped by 8 bases and J by 4 bases, with 15 bases between them. This CDR3 is 13 amino acids long. Per germline, CDR1 LNHDA and CDR2 SQIVND (reference sequence).